The 29 T cell receptor beta chains given below trace back to one sample, sequenced in a study of T cells in Graves' hyperthyroidism and ophthalmopathy. RNA transcripts yielded amplified TCR beta CDR3 regions. TCR CDR3 regions were first amplified by RT-PCR with HTBI primers. TCRdb fed the multiplex PCR reads into MiXCR, producing one record per CDR3 protein. Of about 380,000 distinct CDR3 sequences detected, 13% appear once; the ten largest clones hold under 25%. Material for sequencing was blood. The origin of the receptors is a man aged 25-45 years with Graves' hyperthyroidism that later progressed to Graves' ophthalmopathy.

The chain uses TRBV6-5 and TRBJ2-1; D might be TRBD1 (6 bases). CDR1 MNHEY and CDR2 SVGAGI come from the germline V gene. This CDR3 has 15 residues. Trimming took off 4 bases at V and 10 bases at J, with 20 bases between the two ends. The CDR3 spells CASSLSSGASYEQFF. The CDR3 nucleotides are TGTGCCAGCAGTTTATCGTCAGGGGCATCCTACGAGCAGTTCTTC.

A note on this clonotype: A clone one base away is much larger, so this may be a read error. This rearrangement joins TRBV12-3 or TRBV12-4 to TRBJ1-2; D ambiguous. V was cut by 4 bases and J by 9 bases, with 24 bases left in between. The CDR3 spans 16 residues. The DNA for the CDR3 is TGTGCCAGCAGTTCGGGTTGGCGCGTTCCTACCCATAGCTACACCTTC. Its translation: CASSSGWRVPTHSYTF.

This clonotype was recorded at least ten times. DNA of the CDR3: TGTGCCAGCAGTTCCAGAATAGACAATGAGCAGTTCTTC. This codes for CASSSRIDNEQFF. This chain uses TRBV12-3 or TRBV12-4 with TRBJ2-1; no firm D call. The CDR3 runs 13 residues. V gave up 4 bases and J gave up 5 bases, with 9 bases separating them.

The J gene is TRBJ2-7, the V gene TRBV11-2; D is uncertain. The V and J ends lost 0 bases and 0 bases respectively, with 6 bases between them. CDR1 SGHAT and CDR2 FQNNGV come from the germline V gene. CDR3 size: 14 residues. CDR3 in DNA: TGTGCCAGCAGCTTAGACCAGGACTCCTACGAGCAGTACTTC. Its translation: CASSLDQDSYEQYF.

The rearrangement uses TRBV20-1 and TRBJ2-7; no definite D call. Germline values: CDR1 DFQATT, CDR2 SNEGSKA (reference sequence). The CDR3 runs to 14 residues. V was pared by 3 bases and J by 0 bases, with 12 bases between. CDR3: CSASTRPSSYEQYF. CDR3 bases: TGCAGTGCTAGTACCAGGCCGAGCTCCTACGAGCAGTACTTC.

As for this clonotype: A much larger clone lies a single base off, so this may be a read error. This chain uses TRBV12-3 or TRBV12-4 with TRBJ1-5; tentatively, D is TRBD1 (5 bases). CDR3 length: 14 amino acids. Trimming removed 7 bases at V and 3 bases at J, with 13 bases between. CDR3 sequence reads: CASTEQEHNQPQHF. The CDR3 DNA follows: TGTGCCAGCACCGAACAGGAGCACAATCAGCCCCAGCATTTT.

This clonotype was seen at least ten times. The chain couples TRBV7-6 to TRBJ2-7; D is ambiguous. V dropped 5 bases and J dropped 5 bases, with 25 bases sitting between them. CDR1 and CDR2 (germline): SGHVS, FNYEAQ. The CDR3 loop spans 17 amino acids. CDR3 sequence reads: CASSPRFVGPRHHEQYF. In nucleotides, the CDR3 is TGTGCCAGCAGCCCACGATTTGTCGGACCCCGCCACCACGAGCAGTACTTC.

This chain connects TRBV28 to TRBJ1-6; D uncertain. The germline CDR1 and CDR2 sequences are MDHEN and SYDVKM. Trimming removed 2 bases at V and 16 bases at J, with 12 bases between. The CDR3 covers 12 residues. In DNA form, the CDR3 reads TGTGCCAGCAGTTTAAATTCGGGCCTTCTCCACTTT. Translated, it gives CASSLNSGLLHF.

This chain joins TRBV11-2 and TRBJ2-6; 7 positions agree with TRBD1. CDR1 is SGHAT, CDR2 FQNNGV, per germline. V was pared by 5 bases and J by 0 bases, with 7 bases of the junction left unmatched. The CDR3 has 17 amino acids. The CDR3 bases are TGTGCCAGCAGCCAAGATGGGACAGCCTCTGGGGCCAACGTCCTGACTTTC. Protein: CASSQDGTASGANVLTF.

This clonotype was detected only a few times. The rearrangement joins TRBV5-8 to TRBJ1-6, with 9 bases matching TRBD1. V shed 2 bases and J 7 bases; nucleotides not matched to a gene: 4. The CDR3 length is 15 residues. CDR1 is SGHTS, CDR2 YDEGEE, per germline. The chain's CDR3 is CASSFPDRGNSPLHF. The CDR3 DNA reads as TGTGCCAGCAGCTTCCCCGACAGGGGGAATTCACCCCTCCACTTT.

This clonotype was counted between two and nine times. This chain joins TRBV7-6 and TRBJ2-3; D not certain. Germline CDR1 reads SGHVS; CDR2 reads FNYEAQ. Between the trimmed V and J ends, which lost 2 bases and 2 bases, there was a span of 14 bases. This CDR3 is built from 16 residues. CDR3 sequence: CASSLRGPPITDTQYF. The CDR3 DNA reads as TGTGCCAGCAGCTTACGCGGCCCACCTATCACAGATACGCAGTATTTT.

Of note for this clonotype: A clone one base away is much larger, so this may be a read error. The chain is built from TRBV20-1 and TRBJ2-3, with 13 positions matching TRBD2. The CDR3 covers 14 residues. Germline values: CDR1 DFQATT, CDR2 SNEGSKA (reference sequence). DNA for the CDR3: TGCAGTGCTAGAGATAGACTAGCGGGGGGTAAGCAGTGTTTT. Translated: CSARDRLAGGKQCF.

The V gene is TRBV5-1, the J gene TRBJ2-2; D is possibly TRBD1 or TRBD2 (5 bases each). Per germline, CDR1 SGHRS and CDR2 YFSETQ. CDR3 length equals 17 residues. Trimming removed 4 bases from V and 4 bases from J, with 20 bases in between. CDR3 sequence reads: CASSTETVRGITGELFF. The DNA of the CDR3 is TGCGCCAGCAGCACGGAGACAGTACGGGGAATCACCGGGGAGCTGTTTTTT.

This clonotype was observed at least ten times. The rearrangement joins TRBV5-1 to TRBJ1-1, with D uncertain. The CDR3 runs to 13 residues. Trimming pared 1 base from V and 9 bases from J, leaving 13 bases between. Germline V gene sequence: CDR1 SGHRS, CDR2 YFSETQ. The CDR3 region has the DNA TGCGCCAGCAGCTTGCGGCAGCCGGTAAAAGCTTTCTTT. Amino acids: CASSLRQPVKAFF.

This clonotype was observed at least ten times. The chain joins TRBV6-1 to TRBJ2-1; D not resolved. Trimming stripped 1 base from V and 8 bases from J, with 12 bases between. CDR3 length: 14 residues. CDR1 and CDR2 (germline): MNHNS, SASEGT. CDR3: CASSEGDARDEQFF. CDR3 DNA sequence: TGTGCCAGCAGTGAAGGGGATGCTAGAGATGAGCAGTTCTTC.

This clonotype was seen more than once but under ten times. The rearrangement joins TRBV6-1 to TRBJ2-5; TRBD2 matches at 11 bases. From germline, CDR1 is MNHNS and CDR2 SASEGT. CDR3 size: 15 residues. V gave up 5 bases and J gave up 2 bases; unmatched junction bases: 4. The chain's CDR3 is CASSSGLAVQETQYF. DNA for the CDR3: TGTGCCAGCAGTTCGGGACTAGCGGTTCAAGAGACCCAGTACTTC.

This clonotype was counted only a few times. The chain combines TRBV4-1 with TRBJ1-2, with 8 bases aligning to TRBD1. After removal of 4 bases from V and 1 base from J, the junction contained 8 bases not matched to a gene. The CDR3 is 16 amino acids. In germline, CDR1 is MGHRA, CDR2 YSYEKL. Written as DNA, the CDR3 is TGCGCCAGCAGCCGCCCTGACAGGGGCATTAACTATGGCTACACCTTC. This sequence encodes CASSRPDRGINYGYTF.

This clonotype has a handful of counts. This chain links TRBV5-1 with TRBJ2-1, with a tentative D call TRBD1 (6 bases). The CDR3 has 15 amino acids. With 3 bases removed from V and 4 bases from J, the gap between germline ends came to 14 bases. CDR1 SGHRS and CDR2 YFSETQ come from the germline V gene. The CDR3 region is CASSSDRILYNEQFF. CDR3 in DNA: TGCGCCAGCAGCTCTGACAGGATACTATACAATGAGCAGTTCTTC.

This clonotype has a count of ten or more. The gene calls are TRBV28 and TRBJ1-1; D perhaps matches TRBD1 (6 bases). The CDR3 loop spans 12 amino acids. Germline lookup yields CDR1 MDHEN and CDR2 SYDVKM. With 8 bases removed from V and 0 bases from J, the gap between germline ends came to 7 bases. CDR3 DNA sequence: TGTGCCAGCTACAGGGTGAACACTGAAGCTTTCTTT. Amino acid sequence: CASYRVNTEAFF.

This clonotype was detected ten times or more. V and J are TRBV4-1 and TRBJ1-5; TRBD1 might be the D (6 bases). This CDR3 is 16 amino acids long. Trimming shortened V by 0 bases and J by 3 bases, and 12 bases separated the two germline ends. Germline CDR1 and CDR2: MGHRA and YSYEKL. CDR3 region: CASSQEKGTLNQPQHF. Written as DNA, the CDR3 is TGCGCCAGCAGCCAAGAAAAGGGGACACTCAATCAGCCCCAGCATTTT.

This clonotype came up many times. The J gene is TRBJ1-2, the V gene TRBV10-3, with D possibly being TRBD1 (5 bases). The CDR3 has 13 amino acids. Between the trimmed V and J ends, which lost 2 bases and 4 bases, there was a span of 8 bases. CDR1 is ENHRY and CDR2 is SYGVKD in the germline V gene. The CDR3, as DNA: TGTGCCATCAGTGAGAAGCAGGGCTATGGCTACACCTTC. Amino acid sequence: CAISEKQGYGYTF.

This clonotype showed up just a few times. V gene TRBV25-1 combines with J gene TRBJ2-1; a possible D gene is TRBD1 (6 bases). The CDR3 spans 14 residues. Germline CDR1 reads MGHDK; CDR2 reads SYGVNS. V lost 3 bases and J 7 bases, leaving 13 bases between the germline ends. The CDR3 region has the DNA TGTGCCAGCAGTGACAGGGGATTTCGGAATGAGCAGTTCTTC. It translates to CASSDRGFRNEQFF. Together with reference TRBV25-1 and TRBJ2-1, the CDR3 gives the full variable domain: EADIYQTPRYLVIGTGKKITLECSQTMGHDKMYWYQQDPGMELHLIHYSYGVNSTEKGDLSSESTVSRIRTEHFPLTLESARPSHTSQYLCASSDRGFRNEQFFGPGTRLTVL.

This rearrangement joins TRBV6-1 to TRBJ2-3; D is possibly TRBD1 or TRBD2 (6 bases each). This CDR3 has 13 amino acids. Germline CDR1 reads MNHNS; CDR2 reads SASEGT. V dropped 6 bases and J dropped 6 bases, with 13 bases sitting between them. CDR3 residues: CASRKGGLDTQYF. CDR3 bases: TGTGCCAGCAGAAAGGGGGGTTTGGATACGCAGTATTTT.

The sample holds many counts of this clonotype. Its ends do not fully match the called genes, so a read error is possible. The chain links TRBV2 to TRBJ1-5; D is possibly TRBD1 (6 bases). Germline V gene lookup returns CDR1 SNHLY and CDR2 FYNNEI. The CDR3 is 12 amino acids. CDR3: CASRDRNQSQHF. The CDR3 nucleotides read TGTGCCAGCAGGGACAGAAATCAGTCCCAGCATTTT.

This rearrangement joins TRBV4-1 to TRBJ2-5; TRBD1 is a possible D gene (7 bases). Germline loops: CDR1 MGHRA, CDR2 YSYEKL. The ends were cut back, 2 bases at V and 4 bases at J, with 17 bases in the middle. This CDR3 has 16 residues. CDR3 loop: CASSQRQGGHIETQYF. The CDR3 DNA reads as TGCGCCAGCAGCCAAAGGCAGGGGGGACATATAGAGACCCAGTACTTC.

Ten or more counts support this clonotype. J is TRBJ2-7 and V is TRBV28, with D possibly matching TRBD2 (6 bases). The V gene lost 7 bases and the J gene lost 0 bases, with 19 bases spanning the gap. The CDR3 runs to 16 residues. Looked up from germline, CDR1 is MDHEN and CDR2 is SYDVKM. Written as DNA, the CDR3 is TGTGCCAGCACCGAGGAGGGACGCTTGAGCTCCTACGAGCAGTACTTC. It yields the protein CASTEEGRLSSYEQYF.

The table lists this clonotype with a few counts. The genes are TRBV7-9 and TRBJ2-7; 8 nucleotides line up with TRBD1. V dropped 4 bases and J dropped 3; count of bases not matched to a gene: 11. CDR3 size: 16 residues. Germline CDR1 SEHNR, CDR2 FQNEAQ (reference sequence). The CDR3 DNA sequence: TGTGCCAGCAGCTCAATCTCCCTCGGACAGGGCTACGAGCAGTACTTC. As protein: CASSSISLGQGYEQYF.

This clonotype was observed at least ten times. This chain uses TRBV12-3 or TRBV12-4 with TRBJ1-4; D is unresolved. The CDR3 length is 14 residues. Trimming removed 3 bases from V and 3 bases from J, with 8 bases in between. This chain's CDR3 is CASSFYSPNEKLFF. DNA of the CDR3: TGTGCCAGCAGTTTTTACAGTCCTAATGAAAAACTGTTTTTT.

In this sample, this clonotype turned up a few times. V gene TRBV12-3 or TRBV12-4 combines with J gene TRBJ2-5; 8 bases align to TRBD2. V lost 5 bases, J lost 2 bases, and 7 bases stayed unmatched. This CDR3 comprises 15 residues. The CDR3 DNA sequence: TGTGCCAGCAGTGGGACCGGCGGGGGGCAAGAGACCCAGTACTTC. Translation gives CASSGTGGGQETQYF.